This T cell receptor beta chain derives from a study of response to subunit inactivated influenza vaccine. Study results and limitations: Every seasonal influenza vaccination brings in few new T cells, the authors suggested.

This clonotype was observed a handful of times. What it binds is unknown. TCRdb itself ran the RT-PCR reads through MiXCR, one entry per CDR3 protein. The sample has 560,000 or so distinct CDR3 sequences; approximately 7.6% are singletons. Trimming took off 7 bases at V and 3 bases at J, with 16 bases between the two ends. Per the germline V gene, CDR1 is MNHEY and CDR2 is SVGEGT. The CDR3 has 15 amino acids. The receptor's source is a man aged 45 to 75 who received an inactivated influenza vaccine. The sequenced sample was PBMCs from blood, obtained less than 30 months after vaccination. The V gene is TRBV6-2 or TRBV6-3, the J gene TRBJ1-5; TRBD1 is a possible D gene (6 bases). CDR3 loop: CASKGGRGVNQPQHF. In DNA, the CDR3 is TGTGCCAGCAAGGGCGGCAGGGGCGTCAATCAGCCCCAGCATTTT.